This entry is about one T cell receptor (beta chain). Antigen specificity is unknown. Within the sample, other DNA sequences also encode this same CDR3. There are 13 residues in the CDR3. Unmatched junction bases numbered 3, after V lost 3 bases and J lost 5 bases. Germline CDR1 is KGHSH and CDR2 is LQKENI. The entry originates in a study of cytomegalovirus exposure and HLA in healthy donors. Some clones are missing from TCRdb's copy, which holds only in-frame ones; the method was immunoSEQ multiplex PCR. In the table there are 150,000 to 200,000 clones, roughly 90% of which are singletons. Study-wide findings and caveats: It was confirmed in vitro that three of the CMV-associated chains were specific for CMV antigens. For cytomegalovirus status, the classifier reportedly gave diagnoses with high specificity and sensitivity.

The sequenced material came from PBMCs. This sequence originates from a man aged 18 to 29 in good health and CMV-seropositive. The chain combines TRBV18 with TRBJ2-7; 8 nucleotides match TRBD2. The CDR3 sequence is CASSPPGLDEQYF. DNA for the CDR3: TGTGCCAGCTCACCTCCGGGACTAGACGAGCAGTACTTC.